The 22 T cell receptor beta chains given below trace back to one sample, sequenced in a study of T cell clonotyping in hematopoietic cell transplantation. Sequencing was performed with immunoSEQ multiplex PCR; in TCRdb, only in-frame clones are kept and a portion is missing. This sample has 60,000 to 75,000 clones, with around 94% found just once. Sequenced material: peripheral blood mononuclear cells. The receptors derive from a man over 45 in good health. Some clones in this sample may be carry-over from other donors' samples.

The CDR3 is CASSETSRAREKLFF. As DNA, the CDR3 is TGTGCCAGCAGCGAGACTAGCAGGGCCCGGGAAAAACTGTTTTTT. The V call is TRBV7-6, the J call TRBJ1-4; D might be TRBD1 (5 bases). Germline-derived CDR1 and CDR2 are SGHVS and FNYEAQ. Deletions cut 5 bases from V and 8 bases from J, with 18 bases between. The CDR3 has 15 amino acids. Drawing the rest from reference TRBV7-6 and TRBJ1-4, the complete variable domain is GAGVSQSPRYKVTKRGQDVALRCDPISGHVSLYWYRQALGQGPEFLTYFNYEAQQDKSGLPNDRFSAERPEGSISTLTIQRTEQRDSAMYRCASSETSRAREKLFFGSGTQLSVL.

This sequence joins TRBV6-5 and TRBJ1-1; unclear D gene. V was trimmed by 3 bases and J by 4 bases, leaving 6 bases between them. Germline V gives CDR1 MNHEY, CDR2 SVGAGI. CDR3 length: 12 residues. CDR3 sequence (DNA): TGTGCCAGCAGTTATCCTCCCACTGAAGCTTTCTTT. Translated: CASSYPPTEAFF.

V gene TRBV21-1 combines with J gene TRBJ1-6. TRBV21-1 has pseudogene status. This CDR3 spans 11 amino acids. The CDR3 here is CASSTWVPLHF. CDR3 sequence (DNA): TGTGCCAGCTCCACTTGGGTCCCCCTCCACTTT.

The CDR3 DNA follows: TGTGCCAGCAGTGCGGGGTCAATGTACGAGCAGTACTTC. This sequence encodes CASSAGSMYEQYF. The J gene is TRBJ2-7, the V gene TRBV6-1; D is possibly TRBD2 (5 bases). This CDR3 is 13 amino acids long. From germline, CDR1 is MNHNS and CDR2 SASEGT. The germline V and J ends were trimmed by 4 bases and 4 bases, with 11 bases remaining between them.

The chain carries TRBV5-1 and TRBJ2-6; D ambiguous. The CDR3 runs 15 residues. CDR1 SGHRS and CDR2 YFSETQ come from the germline V gene. V lost 0 bases to trimming and J lost 0 bases, with 4 bases between them. CDR3 sequence: CASSLEGSGANVLTF. The CDR3 bases are TGCGCCAGCAGCTTGGAGGGCTCTGGGGCCAACGTCCTGACTTTC.

The rearrangement uses TRBV7-9 and TRBJ2-3, with D hard to call. Trimming took 2 bases from V and 8 from J, leaving 14 bases between them. The germline gives CDR1 SEHNR, CDR2 FQNEAQ (reference sequence). The length of the CDR3 is 14 residues. The DNA of the CDR3 is TGTGCCAGCAGCTTAATCGTCAGAAGAATTACGCAGTATTTT. This sequence encodes CASSLIVRRITQYF.

The chain uses TRBV28 and TRBJ2-5; 7 bases agree with TRBD1. The V segment lost 4 bases and the J segment 4 bases; nucleotides outside the gene matches: 3. The CDR3 is made up of 13 amino acids. Germline V gene sequence: CDR1 MDHEN, CDR2 SYDVKM. DNA for the CDR3: TGTGCCAGCAGTTCACAGGGGCGAGAGACCCAGTACTTC. Translated: CASSSQGRETQYF.

The V gene is TRBV14, the J gene TRBJ2-1; TRBD1 matches 7 bases. CDR3 length equals 16 residues. CDR1 and CDR2 (germline): SGHDN, FVKESK. V was clipped by 0 bases and J by 2 bases; unmatched bases: 4. CDR3 region: CASSQDVGTAYNEQFF. The DNA for the CDR3 is TGTGCCAGCAGCCAAGACGTGGGGACAGCCTACAATGAGCAGTTCTTC.

This rearrangement joins TRBV9 to TRBJ2-7, with D possibly being TRBD1 (5 bases). Germline-derived CDR1 and CDR2 are SGDLS and YYNGEE. V was cut by 3 bases and J by 0 bases, with 13 bases left in between. The CDR3 loop spans 15 amino acids. CDR3 in amino acids: CASSATAQASYEQYF. The CDR3 DNA reads as TGTGCCAGCAGCGCGACAGCCCAAGCCTCCTACGAGCAGTACTTC.

V gene TRBV6-6 combines with J gene TRBJ1-1; a possible D gene is TRBD1 (5 bases). Between the trimmed V and J ends, which lost 2 bases and 4 bases, there was a span of 8 bases. The CDR3 length is 13 residues. Germline V gene sequence: CDR1 MNHNY, CDR2 SVGAGI (reference sequence). The CDR3 DNA reads as TGTGCCAGCAGTTACGGGGGGACCACTGAAGCTTTCTTT. This encodes CASSYGGTTEAFF.

This chain uses TRBV28 with TRBJ2-5; 9 nucleotides line up with TRBD1. CDR1 is MDHEN and CDR2 is SYDVKM in the germline V gene. V shed 7 bases and J 1 base; nucleotides not matched to a gene: 10. The CDR3 sequence is 16 residues long. CDR3 amino acids: CASTLGGQGLQETQYF. The DNA for the CDR3 is TGTGCCAGCACCCTGGGGGGACAGGGACTCCAAGAGACCCAGTACTTC.

This clone was counted a single time. This sequence joins TRBV5-1 and TRBJ1-6; TRBD1 aligns across 7 bases. Germline V gives CDR1 SGHRS, CDR2 YFSETQ. The CDR3 totals 14 residues. Trimming at V came to 4 bases and at J to 7 bases, leaving 5 bases not matched to a gene. The CDR3 DNA sequence: TGCGCCAGCAGCATTGACAGGGTCAATTCACCCCTCCACTTT. Translation gives CASSIDRVNSPLHF.

V usage is TRBV7-2 and J usage is TRBJ2-2, with D tentatively TRBD1 or TRBD2 (5 bases each). Germline V gene data show CDR1 as SGHTA and CDR2 as FQGNSA. Deletions cut 5 bases from V and 6 bases from J, with 16 bases between. The CDR3 loop spans 15 amino acids. The CDR3 nucleotides read TGTGCCAGCAGCCTGAGGGGTCGAGTCGCCGGGGAGCTGTTTTTT. It specifies CASSLRGRVAGELFF.

In this sample, this clone turned up once. The rearrangement links TRBV27 to TRBJ1-1; tentatively, D is TRBD1 (5 bases). This CDR3 is built from 13 residues. V lost 3 bases and J lost 5, with 10 bases in between. Germline CDR1 reads MNHEY; CDR2 reads SMNVEV (reference sequence). CDR3 region: CASSFGRDTEAFF. The CDR3 bases are TGTGCCAGCAGTTTCGGCAGGGATACTGAAGCTTTCTTT.

In the case of this clone: Other nucleotide sequences in the sample specify the same CDR3. The chain couples TRBV29-1 to TRBJ2-7, with 12 bases matching TRBD2. The CDR3 runs 14 residues. Germline CDR1 and CDR2: SQVTM and ANQGSEA. V shed 4 bases, J shed 0 bases, and the junction held 1 base outside the gene matches. In nucleotides, the CDR3 is TGCAGCGTTGGACTAGCGGGAGCCTCCTACGAGCAGTACTTC. Amino acid sequence: CSVGLAGASYEQYF.

The chain links TRBV6-5 to TRBJ1-3; TRBD1 is a possible D gene (6 bases). Per germline, CDR1 MNHEY and CDR2 SVGAGI. Trimming shortened V by 0 bases and J by 2 bases, and 11 bases separated the two germline ends. The CDR3 consists of 16 residues. Here the CDR3 DNA reads TGTGCCAGCAGTTACTCGGGCAGGGGAACTGGAAACACCATATATTTT. As protein: CASSYSGRGTGNTIYF.

The chain combines TRBV7-9 with TRBJ1-1; a weak D match, TRBD1 (6 bases). This CDR3 has 15 residues. With 7 bases removed from V and 1 base from J, the gap between germline ends came to 16 bases. Germline V lookup: CDR1 SEHNR, CDR2 FQNEAQ (reference sequence). As DNA, the CDR3 is TGTGCCAGCATAACCCTTGCAGGGGCGAACACTGAAGCTTTCTTT. It specifies CASITLAGANTEAFF.

This sequence joins TRBV28 and TRBJ1-2, with 8 positions matching TRBD1. The CDR3 loop spans 15 amino acids. V dropped 6 bases and J dropped 2; count of bases not matched to a gene: 8. Germline V gene lookup returns CDR1 MDHEN and CDR2 SYDVKM. In DNA, the CDR3 is TGTGCCAGCAGCTTAGGGACAGGCCACAACTATGGCTACACCTTC. It specifies CASSLGTGHNYGYTF.

The table lists this clone with a few counts. The gene calls are TRBV27 and TRBJ2-3; tentative D call: TRBD1 (5 bases). Trimming removed 3 bases from V and 6 bases from J, with 16 bases in between. CDR1 and CDR2 (germline): MNHEY, SMNVEV (reference sequence). The CDR3 sequence is 15 residues long. DNA of the CDR3: TGTGCCAGCAGTTTCAGGGTTTCAACGGGTGATACGCAGTATTTT. Translating gives CASSFRVSTGDTQYF.

The rearrangement uses TRBV28 and TRBJ2-3; the match to TRBD2 covers 7 bases. With 6 bases clipped from V and 3 bases from J, the junction kept 12 bases outside the gene matches. Germline V lookup: CDR1 MDHEN, CDR2 SYDVKM. CDR3 length equals 16 residues. CDR3 sequence (DNA): TGTGCCAGCAGCCCGACCGGGACTACGGCAACAGATACGCAGTATTTT. Translation: CASSPTGTTATDTQYF. The full variable domain, its missing parts supplied by reference TRBV28 and TRBJ2-3, is DVKVTQSSRYLVKRTGEKVFLECVQDMDHENMFWYRQDPGLGLRLIYFSYDVKMKEKGDIPEGYSVSREKKERFSLILESASTNQTSMYLCASSPTGTTATDTQYFGPGTRLTVL.

This sequence joins TRBV4-1 and TRBJ1-3, with TRBD1 matching 7 bases. Germline trimming cut 3 bases from V and 2 bases from J; bases unmatched to any gene: 10. The length of the CDR3 is 17 residues. Germline V CDR1 and CDR2: MGHRA, YSYEKL. CDR3 sequence: CASSHTGTAYPGNTIYF. DNA of the CDR3: TGCGCCAGCAGCCACACCGGGACAGCATATCCTGGAAACACCATATATTTT.

The V call is TRBV30, the J call TRBJ2-2; D unresolved. The length of the CDR3 is 13 residues. Germline CDR1 is GTSNPN and CDR2 is SVGIG (reference sequence). The CDR3 nucleotides are TGTGGGTCGTCTACTATCGGCACCGGGGAGCTGTTTTTT. Amino acids: CGSSTIGTGELFF.